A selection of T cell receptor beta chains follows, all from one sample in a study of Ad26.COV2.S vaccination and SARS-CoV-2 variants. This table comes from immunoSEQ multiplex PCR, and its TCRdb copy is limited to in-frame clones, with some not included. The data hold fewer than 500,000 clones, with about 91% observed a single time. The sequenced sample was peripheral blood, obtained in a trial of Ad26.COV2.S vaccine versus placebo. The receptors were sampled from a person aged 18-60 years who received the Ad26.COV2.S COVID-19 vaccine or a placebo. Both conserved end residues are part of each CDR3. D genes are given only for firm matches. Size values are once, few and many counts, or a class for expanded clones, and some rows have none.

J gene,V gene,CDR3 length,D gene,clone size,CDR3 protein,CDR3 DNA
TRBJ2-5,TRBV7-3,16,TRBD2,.,CASSSRPSGGLETQYF,TGTGCCAGCAGCTCGCGACCTAGCGGGGGGCTGGAGACCCAGTACTTC
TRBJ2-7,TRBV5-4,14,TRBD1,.,CASSLTGGDYEQYF,TGTGCCAGCAGCTTGACAGGGGGTGACTACGAGCAGTACTTC
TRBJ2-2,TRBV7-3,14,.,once,CASSLTLDGGELFF,TGTGCCAGCAGCTTAACGCTGGATGGGGGGGAGCTGTTTTTT
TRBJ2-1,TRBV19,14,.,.,CASSIGGAYNEQFF,TGTGCCAGTAGTATAGGAGGCGCCTACAATGAGCAGTTCTTC
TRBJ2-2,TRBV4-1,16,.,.,CASSQVLRLNTGELFF,TGCGCCAGCAGCCAAGTTTTAAGGCTAAACACCGGGGAGCTGTTTTTT
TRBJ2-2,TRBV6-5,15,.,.,CASRDSWGNTGELFF,TGTGCCAGCAGAGACAGTTGGGGGAACACCGGGGAGCTGTTTTTT
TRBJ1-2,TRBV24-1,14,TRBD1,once,CATSDLDRVYGYTF,TGTGCCACCAGTGATTTGGACAGGGTCTATGGCTACACCTTC
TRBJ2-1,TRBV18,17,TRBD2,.,CASSPSRLAGGSNEQFF,TGTGCCAGCTCACCAAGTAGACTAGCGGGGGGGTCCAATGAGCAGTTCTTC
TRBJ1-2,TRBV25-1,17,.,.,CASSDHPGQGVIYGYTF,TGTGCCAGCAGTGACCACCCCGGGCAGGGTGTGATATATGGCTACACCTTC
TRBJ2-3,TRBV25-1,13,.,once,CASSLWSADTQYF,TGTGCCAGCAGCCTATGGAGCGCAGATACGCAGTATTTT
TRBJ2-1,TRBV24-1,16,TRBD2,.,CATSDPTSGGIDEQFF,TGTGCCACCAGTGACCCGACTAGCGGGGGTATCGATGAGCAGTTCTTC
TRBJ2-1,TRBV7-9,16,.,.,CASSLALGGGRNEQFF,TGTGCCAGCAGCTTAGCGCTGGGGGGCGGTCGGAATGAGCAGTTCTTC
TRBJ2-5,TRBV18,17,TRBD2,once,CASSPPRLAGHEETQYF,TGTGCCAGCTCACCACCTCGGCTAGCGGGCCACGAAGAGACCCAGTACTTC
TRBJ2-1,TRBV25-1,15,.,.,CASSEPAGPGNEQFF,TGTGCCAGCAGTGAACCCGCAGGTCCCGGCAATGAGCAGTTCTTC
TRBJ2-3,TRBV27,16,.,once,CASSPLSPGYVDTQYF,TGTGCCAGCAGTCCCCTCTCTCCGGGATACGTGGATACGCAGTATTTT
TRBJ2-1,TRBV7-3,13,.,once,CASSSDTYNEQFF,TGTGCCAGCAGCTCGGACACATACAATGAGCAGTTCTTC
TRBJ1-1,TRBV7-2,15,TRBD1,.,CASSLLGQANTEAFF,TGTGCCAGCAGCTTATTGGGACAGGCAAACACTGAAGCTTTCTTT
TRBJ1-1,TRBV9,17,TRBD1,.,CASSVQGATGLDTEAFF,TGTGCCAGCAGCGTACAGGGGGCGACAGGGCTAGACACTGAAGCTTTCTTT
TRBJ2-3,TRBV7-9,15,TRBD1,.,CASSFRDRLRDTQYF,TGTGCCAGCAGCTTTAGGGACAGGCTTAGGGATACGCAGTATTTT
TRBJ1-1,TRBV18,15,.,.,CASSPPGSGNTEAFF,TGTGCCAGCTCACCACCGGGGTCAGGAAACACTGAAGCTTTCTTT
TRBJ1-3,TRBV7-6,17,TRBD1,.,CASSSTGLETGLSFLYF,TGTGCCAGCAGCTCCACGGGGCTTGAGACAGGGTTGAGTTTTTTGTATTTT
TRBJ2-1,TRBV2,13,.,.,CASVWDKANEQFF,TGTGCCAGCGTCTGGGACAAGGCCAATGAGCAGTTCTTC
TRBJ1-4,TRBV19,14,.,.,CASSMTAGDEKLFF,TGTGCCAGTAGTATGACAGCTGGGGATGAAAAACTGTTTTTT
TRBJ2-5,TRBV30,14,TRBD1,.,CAWSVGGPGETQYF,TGTGCCTGGAGTGTAGGGGGCCCCGGAGAGACCCAGTACTTC
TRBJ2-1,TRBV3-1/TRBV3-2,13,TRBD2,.,CASSQSAGGEQFF,TGTGCCAGCAGCCAATCGGCGGGGGGTGAGCAGTTCTTC
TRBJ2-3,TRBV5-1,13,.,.,CASSSGRTDTQYF,TGCGCCAGCAGCTCCGGACGCACAGATACGCAGTATTTT
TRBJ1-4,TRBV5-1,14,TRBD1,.,CASSFQGANEKLFF,TGCGCCAGCAGCTTCCAGGGGGCGAATGAAAAACTGTTTTTT
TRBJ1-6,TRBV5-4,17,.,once,CASSLSWGSSYNSPLHF,TGTGCCAGCAGCTTGAGCTGGGGAAGCTCCTATAATTCACCCCTCCACTTT
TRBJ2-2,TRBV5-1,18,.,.,CASSLGLVGDVNTGELFF,TGCGCCAGCAGCCTGGGGCTGGTGGGAGACGTGAACACCGGGGAGCTGTTTTTT
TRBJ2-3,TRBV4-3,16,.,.,CASSPTPSEITDTQYF,TGCGCCAGCAGCCCAACCCCTAGCGAGATCACAGATACGCAGTATTTT
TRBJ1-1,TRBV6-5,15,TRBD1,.,CASSSSDRGLTEAFF,TGTGCCAGCAGCAGCTCCGACAGGGGATTAACTGAAGCTTTCTTT
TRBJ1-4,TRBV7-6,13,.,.,CASSFTGDGKLFF,TGTGCCAGCAGCTTCACTGGGGATGGAAAACTGTTTTTT
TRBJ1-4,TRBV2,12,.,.,CASSEVDEKLFF,TGTGCCAGCAGTGAGGTAGATGAAAAACTGTTTTTT
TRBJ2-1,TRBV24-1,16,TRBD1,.,CATSDPGTGFGDEQFF,TGTGCCACCAGTGACCCCGGGACAGGGTTCGGGGATGAGCAGTTCTTC
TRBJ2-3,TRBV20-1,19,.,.,CSASGAQGVSSASTDTQYF,TGCAGTGCTAGTGGGGCTCAAGGGGTCTCTAGCGCGAGCACAGATACGCAGTATTTT
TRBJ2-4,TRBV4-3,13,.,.,CASSQVLDSLQYF,TGCGCCAGCAGCCAAGTTCTGGACTCACTTCAGTACTTC
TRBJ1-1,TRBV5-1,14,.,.,CASSPQGWGTEAFF,TGCGCCAGCAGTCCTCAGGGGTGGGGCACTGAAGCTTTCTTT
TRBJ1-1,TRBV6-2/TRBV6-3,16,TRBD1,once,CASSYSRDSLNTEAFF,TGTGCCAGCAGTTACTCGCGGGACAGCTTGAACACTGAAGCTTTCTTT
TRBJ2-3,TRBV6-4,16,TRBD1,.,CASSADRGIGTDTQYF,TGTGCCAGCAGTGCGGACAGGGGTATCGGCACAGATACGCAGTATTTT
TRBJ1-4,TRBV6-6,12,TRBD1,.,CASRGTGVKLFF,TGTGCCAGCAGGGGGACAGGAGTAAAACTGTTTTTT
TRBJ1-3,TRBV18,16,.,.,CASSPLRELAGNTIYF,TGTGCCAGCTCACCACTGCGGGAGCTGGCAGGAAACACCATATATTTT